In its sample, the clone carrying this T cell receptor (beta chain) ranks as medium-sized. Synthesis of TCR beta cDNA was carried out from 500 ng total RNA with a constant-region primer. Generation of the TCR beta libraries relied on three nested multiplex PCR rounds using slightly modified ARM-PCR. The first two PCR rounds used TRBV1-TRBV30 forward primers with a C-beta reverse primer, roughly 11 cycles each. TCRdb reprocessed the multiplex PCR reads with MiXCR, giving one entry per CDR3 protein. This sample has roughly 100,000 distinct CDR3 sequences, with roughly 80% found just once. The data were taken from a study of tumor-infiltrating lymphocytes in primary liver carcinoma. After removal of 4 bases from V and 7 bases from J, the junction contained 4 bases not matched to a gene. The CDR3 covers 14 residues. The germline V gene has CDR1 LGHNA and CDR2 YSLEER. Taking 20-30 mg of unsorted bulk tissue, the authors co-extracted RNA and DNA. In every tumor sample, viable tumor cells made up over 85%.

J is TRBJ2-1 and V is TRBV4-3, with TRBD1 identical over 10 bases. The receptor comes from a man aged 35 to 55 with primary liver carcinoma and hepatitis B virus infection. The specimen was liver tumor tissue from sampling region 3. Regarding subset: tumor region T3, left-lateral pole. The CDR3 region is CASSLDRGGNEQFF. The CDR3, as DNA: TGCGCCAGCAGCCTGGACAGGGGGGGGAATGAGCAGTTCTTC.